These 23 T cell receptor beta chains originate from one sample sequenced in a study of cytomegalovirus exposure and HLA in healthy donors. The PCR made use of 60 Vbeta and 13 Jbeta primers. The assay was immunoSEQ multiplex PCR, and TCRdb's table has in-frame clones only and misses some. This table holds about 200,000 clones, around four fifths found once. The sample taken for sequencing was PBMCs. These receptors originate from a male donor in good health and CMV-seronegative.

This clone was recorded once. The gene calls are TRBV5-1 and TRBJ1-4; no clear D. This CDR3 region has 15 residues. CDR1 is SGHRS and CDR2 is YFSETQ in the germline V gene. The germline V and J ends were trimmed by 0 bases and 5 bases, with 11 bases remaining between them. The CDR3, as DNA: TGCGCCAGCAGCTTGGGGGAACCGGGGAATGAAAAACTGTTTTTT. It yields the protein CASSLGEPGNEKLFF.

The chain carries TRBV5-1 and TRBJ2-3; no clear D. CDR1 is SGHRS and CDR2 is YFSETQ in the germline V gene. Trimming removed 6 bases at V and 6 bases at J, with 20 bases between. The CDR3 contains 15 residues. CDR3 in amino acids: CASMRTASPPDTQYF. The CDR3 DNA sequence: TGCGCCAGCATGAGAACCGCTTCTCCCCCGGATACGCAGTATTTT.

The genes are TRBV19 and TRBJ1-1; a weak D match, TRBD1 (5 bases). Trimming shortened V by 5 bases and J by 0 bases, and 7 bases separated the two germline ends. CDR3 length equals 13 residues. The germline V gene encodes CDR1 LNHDA and CDR2 SQIVND (reference sequence). In DNA form, the CDR3 reads TGTGCCAGTAGTCTCAGGGTGAACACTGAAGCTTTCTTT. It codes for CASSLRVNTEAFF.

This clone was recorded a few times. The chain has TRBV4-1 and TRBJ1-1; D may be TRBD1 (5 bases). V was pared by 0 bases and J by 5 bases, with 13 bases between. The CDR3 runs 15 residues. CDR1 MGHRA and CDR2 YSYEKL come from the germline V gene. CDR3 region: CASSQDTSRGTEAFF. DNA of the CDR3: TGCGCCAGCAGCCAAGATACATCCCGGGGGACTGAAGCTTTCTTT.

As concerns this clone: Other DNA sequences in the sample encode the same CDR3. The rearrangement joins TRBV27 to TRBJ2-7, with D possibly being TRBD1 (6 bases). CDR1 and CDR2 (germline): MNHEY, SMNVEV (reference sequence). The CDR3 is 14 residues long. Trimming removed 4 bases at V and 2 bases at J, with 12 bases between. CDR3 DNA sequence: TGTGCCAGCAGTTCCTCGACAGGACCCTACGAGCAGTACTTC. The encoded protein is CASSSSTGPYEQYF.

This clone was picked up a small number of times. The rearrangement joins TRBV19 to TRBJ1-1; the match to TRBD1 covers 7 bases. Per germline, CDR1 LNHDA and CDR2 SQIVND (reference sequence). The CDR3 runs 15 residues. Trimming took 5 bases from V and 1 from J; bases not matched to a gene: 7. The CDR3 sequence is CASSSVDRRNTEAFF. The CDR3 region has the DNA TGTGCCAGTAGTTCCGTGGACAGGAGGAACACTGAAGCTTTCTTT.

The chain links TRBV19 to TRBJ1-5; 8 nucleotides agree with TRBD1. The CDR3 length is 16 residues. The V gene end was trimmed by 3 bases and the J gene end by 6 bases; junction bases not matched to a gene: 10. The germline V gene encodes CDR1 LNHDA and CDR2 SQIVND (reference sequence). The CDR3 protein is CASSIFLAGGSQPQHF. CDR3 sequence (DNA): TGTGCCAGTAGTATCTTCTTGGCAGGGGGCAGTCAGCCCCAGCATTTT.

This sequence joins TRBV6-6 and TRBJ2-5, with 9 nucleotides matching TRBD1. The DNA end lines up better with TRBJ2-7; the J call may be wrong. Germline V gene data show CDR1 as MNHNY and CDR2 as SVGAGI (reference sequence). The CDR3 spans 15 residues. CDR3 sequence: CASSLPGQGLYEQYF. DNA of the CDR3: TGTGCCAGCAGCCTGCCGGGACAGGGTCTATACGAGCAGTACTTC.

The CDR3 loop is CASSPSEAYEQYF. CDR3 coding DNA: TGTGCCAGCAGTCCCTCCGAGGCCTACGAGCAGTACTTC. V is TRBV27 and J is TRBJ2-7; D is unresolved. CDR3 length: 13 amino acids. The V end was cut by 5 bases, the J end by 2 bases, with 10 bases between. Germline V lookup: CDR1 MNHEY, CDR2 SMNVEV (reference sequence).

This clone has a handful of counts. The chain employs TRBV4-2 and TRBJ1-1; TRBD1 matches 7 bases. Germline-derived CDR1 and CDR2 are LGHNA and YNFKEQ. The CDR3 runs to 15 residues. Trimming removed 0 bases from V and 6 bases from J; junction bases left unmatched: 7. CDR3 sequence (DNA): TGTGCCAGCAGCCAAGAAGGTCGAGGGGGCTCTGAAGCTTTCTTT. This translates into CASSQEGRGGSEAFF.

The chain uses TRBV6-1 and TRBJ2-1, with TRBD2 as a possible D gene (6 bases). The V gene's germline CDR1 is MNHNS and CDR2 SASEGT. The CDR3 sequence is 15 residues long. Trimming removed 3 bases from V and 8 bases from J, with 17 bases in between. CDR3 in DNA: TGTGCCAGCAGTGATCATACCGGGAGAAAAGATGAGCAGTTCTTC. Its translation: CASSDHTGRKDEQFF.

This chain connects TRBV5-1 to TRBJ2-5; D is possibly TRBD1 (5 bases). The ends were cut back, 1 base at V and 4 bases at J, with 11 bases in the middle. CDR3 length: 14 residues. CDR1 SGHRS and CDR2 YFSETQ come from the germline V gene. CDR3 nucleotide sequence: TGCGCCAGCAGCTTGACCGATACAGGAGAGACCCAGTACTTC. Translating gives CASSLTDTGETQYF. The full variable domain, rest sourced from reference TRBV5-1 and TRBJ2-5, is KAGVTQTPRYLIKTRGQQVTLSCSPISGHRSVSWYQQTPGQGLQFLFEYFSETQRNKGNFPGRFSGRQFSNSRSEMNVSTLELGDSALYLCASSLTDTGETQYFGPGTRLLVL.

This rearrangement joins TRBV9 to TRBJ1-1; weak D call: TRBD1 (6 bases). V gave up 1 base and J gave up 7 bases, with 20 bases separating them. The germline V gene has CDR1 SGDLS and CDR2 YYNGEE. The CDR3 length is 16 residues. The CDR3 protein is CASSVSPGGGVGEAFF. DNA of the CDR3: TGTGCCAGCAGCGTATCCCCGGGCGGGGGCGTAGGTGAAGCTTTCTTT.

V gene TRBV18 combines with J gene TRBJ2-1; 7 bases align to TRBD1. The CDR3 has 13 amino acids. V lost 5 bases, J lost 8 bases, and 6 bases stayed unmatched. Germline assignment: CDR1 KGHSH and CDR2 LQKENI. CDR3 sequence (DNA): TGTGCCAGCTCAAGGGACAGACCCTATGAGCAGTTCTTC. Its protein is CASSRDRPYEQFF.

The chain recombines TRBV7-9 with TRBJ2-3; TRBD1 matches 10 bases. The CDR3 is 16 residues long. J gave up 2 bases and V 4 bases, and 6 bases lay outside the gene matches. Looked up from germline, CDR1 is SEHNR and CDR2 is FQNEAQ (reference sequence). The CDR3 is CASSSGGTGDTDTQYF. As DNA, the CDR3 is TGTGCCAGCAGCTCCGGTGGGACAGGGGACACAGATACGCAGTATTTT.

The J gene is TRBJ2-5, the V gene TRBV21-1; the D call of TRBD1 is as the table states it, not checked on the DNA. Near its end, the DNA agrees better with TRBJ2-7, so the J call may be wrong. TRBV21-1 is classified as a pseudogene. The CDR3 has 16 amino acids. CDR3 nucleotides: TGTGCCAGCAGCAAACTTCGCCGGACAGGGACCTACGAGCAGTACTTC. Its protein product is CASSKLRRTGTYEQYF.

This clone was seen a few times. The chain carries TRBV9 and TRBJ2-1; a possible D gene is TRBD2 (6 bases). Trimming cost V 4 bases and J 7 bases, with 15 bases left between them. Germline CDR1 is SGDLS and CDR2 is YYNGEE. This CDR3 comprises 14 residues. In DNA, the CDR3 is TGTGCCAGCAGCTTAGGACTGGCGGGGAATGAGCAGTTCTTC. It translates to CASSLGLAGNEQFF.

The chain couples TRBV25-1 to TRBJ2-7; the match to TRBD1 covers 11 bases. Trimming cost V 4 bases and J 2 bases; bases outside gene matches: 1. CDR1 and CDR2 (germline): MGHDK, SYGVNS. CDR3 length: 14 amino acids. The CDR3 spells CASSAGQGAYEQYF. The DNA of the CDR3 is TGTGCCAGCAGTGCGGGACAGGGGGCCTACGAGCAGTACTTC.

Regarding this clone: The sample carries other DNA sequences with the same CDR3. V is TRBV28 and J is TRBJ2-7, with D possibly matching TRBD2 (6 bases). Trimming left V 6 bases short and J 4 bases short, with 10 bases between. This CDR3 spans 12 amino acids. CDR1 is MDHEN and CDR2 is SYDVKM in the germline V gene. CDR3 sequence: CASSLGGYEQYF. As DNA, the CDR3 is TGTGCCAGCAGCCTCGGGGGTTACGAGCAGTACTTC.

The chain recombines TRBV5-1 with TRBJ2-5; the match to TRBD2 covers 14 bases. With the DNA end fitting TRBJ2-7 better, the J assignment may be wrong. Germline assignment: CDR1 SGHRS and CDR2 YFSETQ. The CDR3 covers 16 residues. This CDR3 reads CASSYGTSGSKYEQYF. The CDR3 nucleotides are TGCGCCAGCAGCTACGGGACTAGCGGGAGTAAGTACGAGCAGTACTTC.

This chain connects TRBV19 to TRBJ1-3, with D tentatively TRBD1 (6 bases). V was pared by 5 bases and J by 4 bases, with 12 bases between. The CDR3 totals 14 residues. Germline V gene data show CDR1 as LNHDA and CDR2 as SQIVND (reference sequence). CDR3 in amino acids: CASSHRASGNTIYF. CDR3 in DNA: TGTGCCAGTAGTCACAGGGCATCGGGAAACACCATATATTTT.

With regard to this clone: Relative to the germline gene, one junction end is altered; a read error may explain this. Other DNA sequences in the sample encode the same CDR3. The chain couples TRBV28 to TRBJ2-3, with TRBD2 as a possible D gene (6 bases). The germline V gene encodes CDR1 MDHEN and CDR2 SYDVKM. CDR3 length: 16 residues. CDR3: CASSLWGGISSDTQYF. The CDR3 nucleotides are TGTGCTAGCAGTTTATGGGGAGGAATTAGCTCAGATACGCAGTATTTT.

The genes are TRBV10-3 and TRBJ2-3; TRBD1 might be the D (5 bases). Germline V gene sequence: CDR1 ENHRY, CDR2 SYGVKD. V was clipped by 2 bases and J by 6 bases, with 21 bases between them. The CDR3 runs 17 residues. DNA for the CDR3: TGTGCCATCAGTGAGGGCGCAGGGCCCGGCTCCTTCGATACGCAGTATTTT. Translated: CAISEGAGPGSFDTQYF.